Each of the 5 T cell receptor beta chains below was sequenced from the same sample in a study of pediatric ulcerative colitis. Method: immunoSEQ multiplex PCR; TCRdb's copy keeps in-frame clones and lacks some. The table lists 64,000 or so clones, 70% to 85% of them singletons, with around 5.2% in the top ten. Input material: blood. These receptors all stem from a boy between 10 and 17 years old with moderate ulcerative colitis.

The J gene is TRBJ1-1, the V gene TRBV19, with D uncertain. Germline V gives CDR1 LNHDA, CDR2 SQIVND (reference sequence). The CDR3 covers 13 residues. V shed 2 bases and J shed 9 bases, with 13 bases lying between them. The CDR3 is CASSIPGFRKAFF. The DNA for the CDR3 is TGTGCCAGTAGTATACCGGGATTTAGAAAAGCTTTCTTT.

The V gene is TRBV19, the J gene TRBJ1-5; D is undetermined. This CDR3 is built from 14 residues. V was cut by 1 base and J by 4 bases, with 8 bases left in between. Germline CDR1 is LNHDA and CDR2 is SQIVND (reference sequence). The CDR3 DNA sequence: TGTGCCAGTAGTATAGCGCCGTCGAATCAGCCCCAGCATTTT. Encoded protein: CASSIAPSNQPQHF.

The chain uses TRBV9 and TRBJ2-1, with D possibly TRBD2 on 5 matching bases. Per germline, CDR1 SGDLS and CDR2 YYNGEE. The CDR3 length is 16 residues. The V gene lost 4 bases and the J gene lost 0 bases, with 14 bases spanning the gap. This CDR3 is CASSFLSGDSYNEQFF. As DNA, the CDR3 is TGTGCCAGCAGCTTTCTATCCGGGGACTCCTACAATGAGCAGTTCTTC.

In DNA, the CDR3 is TGCGCCAGCAGCTTGGGTGGGGTGACCTACGAGCAGTACTTC. Translating it yields CASSLGGVTYEQYF. The genes are TRBV5-1 and TRBJ2-7; D not resolved. Trimming removed 0 bases at V and 2 bases at J, with 9 bases between. CDR3 length: 14 residues. Germline lookup yields CDR1 SGHRS and CDR2 YFSETQ. The whole variable domain, remainder taken from reference TRBV5-1 and TRBJ2-7, is KAGVTQTPRYLIKTRGQQVTLSCSPISGHRSVSWYQQTPGQGLQFLFEYFSETQRNKGNFPGRFSGRQFSNSRSEMNVSTLELGDSALYLCASSLGGVTYEQYFGPGTRLTVT.

This clone has just a few counts. Since the CDR3 does not end with the conserved phenylalanine or tryptophan, this likely comes from a read error. The DNA is omitted, as the CDR3 cannot be located on it reliably, and the CDR3 follows TCRdb's listing. This chain connects TRBV2 to TRBJ2-7; TRBD2 reflects the table's D call only, with no check against the DNA. Germline V gives CDR1 SNHLY, CDR2 FYNNEI. The CDR3 adds up to 10 amino acids, both ends counted. The CDR3 spells CASSLGTARL.